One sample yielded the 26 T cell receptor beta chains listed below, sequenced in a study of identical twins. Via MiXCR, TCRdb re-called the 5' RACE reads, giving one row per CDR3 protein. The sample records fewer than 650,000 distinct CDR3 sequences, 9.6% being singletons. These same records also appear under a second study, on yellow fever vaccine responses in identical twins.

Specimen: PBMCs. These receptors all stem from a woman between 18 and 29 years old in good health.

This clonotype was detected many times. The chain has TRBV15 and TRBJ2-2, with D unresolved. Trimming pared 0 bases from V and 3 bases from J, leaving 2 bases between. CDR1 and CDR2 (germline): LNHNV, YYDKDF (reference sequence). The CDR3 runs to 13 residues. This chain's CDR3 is CATSRDHTGELFF. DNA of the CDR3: TGTGCCACCAGCAGAGATCACACCGGGGAGCTGTTTTTT.

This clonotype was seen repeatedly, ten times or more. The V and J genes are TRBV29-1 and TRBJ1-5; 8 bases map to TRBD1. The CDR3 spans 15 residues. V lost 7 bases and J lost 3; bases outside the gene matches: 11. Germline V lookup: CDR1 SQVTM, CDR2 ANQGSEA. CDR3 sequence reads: CSDPGTGTINQPQHF. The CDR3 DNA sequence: TGCAGCGATCCCGGGACAGGAACTATCAATCAGCCCCAGCATTTT.

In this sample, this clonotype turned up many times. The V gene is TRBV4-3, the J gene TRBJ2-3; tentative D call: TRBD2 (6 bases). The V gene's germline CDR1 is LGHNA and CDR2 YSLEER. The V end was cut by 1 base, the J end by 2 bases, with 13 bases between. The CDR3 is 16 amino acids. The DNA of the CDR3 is TGCGCCAGCAGCCAAGGCTATAGCGGATTCACAGATACGCAGTATTTT. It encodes CASSQGYSGFTDTQYF.

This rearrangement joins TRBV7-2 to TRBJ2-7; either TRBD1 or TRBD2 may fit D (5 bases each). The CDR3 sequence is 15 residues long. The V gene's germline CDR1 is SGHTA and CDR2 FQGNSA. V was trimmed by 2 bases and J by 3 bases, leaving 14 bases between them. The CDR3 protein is CASSLTGTPDYEQYF. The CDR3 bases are TGTGCCAGCAGCTTAACGGGGACGCCAGACTACGAGCAGTACTTC.

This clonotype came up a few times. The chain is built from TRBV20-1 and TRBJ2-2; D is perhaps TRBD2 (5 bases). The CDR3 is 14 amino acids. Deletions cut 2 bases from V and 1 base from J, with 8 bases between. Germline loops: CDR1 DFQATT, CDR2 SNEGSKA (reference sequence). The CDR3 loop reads CSARPSGNTGELFF. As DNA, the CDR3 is TGCAGTGCTAGACCAAGCGGGAACACCGGGGAGCTGTTTTTT.

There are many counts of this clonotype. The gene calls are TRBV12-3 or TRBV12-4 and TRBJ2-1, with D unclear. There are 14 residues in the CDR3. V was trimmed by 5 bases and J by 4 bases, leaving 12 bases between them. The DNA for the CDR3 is TGTGCCAGCAGTCCCGCCGTCCCATACAATGAGCAGTTCTTC. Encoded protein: CASSPAVPYNEQFF.

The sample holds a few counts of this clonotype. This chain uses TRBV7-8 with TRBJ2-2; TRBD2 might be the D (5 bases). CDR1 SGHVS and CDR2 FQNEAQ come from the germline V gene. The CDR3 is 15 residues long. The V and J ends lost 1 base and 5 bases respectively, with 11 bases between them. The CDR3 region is CASSLDPGDTGELFF. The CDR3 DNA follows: TGTGCCAGCAGCTTAGATCCCGGGGATACCGGGGAGCTGTTTTTT.

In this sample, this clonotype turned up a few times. CDR3 in DNA: TGCAGCGCAAAACTAGCGGGGGCCCCCTGGAATATCAATGAGCAGTTCTTC. This gives the protein CSAKLAGAPWNINEQFF. The J gene is TRBJ2-1, the V gene TRBV29-1; 11 bases are a match to TRBD2. Germline V gene lookup returns CDR1 SQVTM and CDR2 ANQGSEA. The V segment lost 7 bases and the J segment 6 bases; nucleotides outside the gene matches: 17. The CDR3 runs to 17 residues.

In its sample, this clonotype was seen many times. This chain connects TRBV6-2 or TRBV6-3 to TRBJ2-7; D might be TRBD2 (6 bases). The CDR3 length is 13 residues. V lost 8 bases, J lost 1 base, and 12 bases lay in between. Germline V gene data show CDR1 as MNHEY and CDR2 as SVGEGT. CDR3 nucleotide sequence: TGTGCCAGCGCTCCGGGAGAGTCCTACGAGCAGTACTTC. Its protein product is CASAPGESYEQYF.

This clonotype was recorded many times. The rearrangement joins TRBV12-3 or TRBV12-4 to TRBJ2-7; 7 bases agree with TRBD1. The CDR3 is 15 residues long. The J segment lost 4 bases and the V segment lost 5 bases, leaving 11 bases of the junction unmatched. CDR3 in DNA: TGTGCCAGCAGTCCCCACCAGGGGGACCAGTACGAGCAGTACTTC. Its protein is CASSPHQGDQYEQYF.

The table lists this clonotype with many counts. CDR3 coding DNA: TGTGCCAGCACTAGGCCACTTCAGCCCCAGCATTTT. Translated: CASTRPLQPQHF. The gene calls are TRBV12-3 or TRBV12-4 and TRBJ1-5; D unresolved. CDR3 size: 12 residues. The V and J ends lost 7 bases and 6 bases respectively, with 10 bases between them.

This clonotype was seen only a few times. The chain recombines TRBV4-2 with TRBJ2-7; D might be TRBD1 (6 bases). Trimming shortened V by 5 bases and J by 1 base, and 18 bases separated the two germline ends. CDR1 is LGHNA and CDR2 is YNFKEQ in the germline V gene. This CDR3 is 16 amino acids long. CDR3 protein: CASSASPDRLSYEQYF. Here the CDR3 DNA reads TGTGCCAGCAGCGCGAGTCCCGACAGGCTGTCCTACGAGCAGTACTTC.

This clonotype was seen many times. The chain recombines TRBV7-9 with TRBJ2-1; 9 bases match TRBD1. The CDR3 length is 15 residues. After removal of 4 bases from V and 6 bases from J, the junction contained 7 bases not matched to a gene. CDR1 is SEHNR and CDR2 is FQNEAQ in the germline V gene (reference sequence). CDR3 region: CASSSGQGRVNEQFF. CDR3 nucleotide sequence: TGTGCCAGCAGCTCAGGACAGGGGAGGGTCAATGAGCAGTTCTTC.

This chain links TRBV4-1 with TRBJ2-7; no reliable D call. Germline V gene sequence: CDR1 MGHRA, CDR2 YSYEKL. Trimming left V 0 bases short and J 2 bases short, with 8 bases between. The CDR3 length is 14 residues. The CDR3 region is CASSQDFVPYEQYF. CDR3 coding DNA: TGCGCCAGCAGCCAAGATTTCGTCCCCTACGAGCAGTACTTC.

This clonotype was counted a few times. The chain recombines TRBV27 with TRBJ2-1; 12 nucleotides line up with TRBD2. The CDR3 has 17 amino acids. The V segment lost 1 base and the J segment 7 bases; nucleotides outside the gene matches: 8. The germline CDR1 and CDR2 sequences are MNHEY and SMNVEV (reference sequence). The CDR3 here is CASSLWLAGGMRNEQFF. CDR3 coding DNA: TGTGCCAGCAGTTTATGGCTAGCGGGAGGGATGCGAAATGAGCAGTTCTTC.

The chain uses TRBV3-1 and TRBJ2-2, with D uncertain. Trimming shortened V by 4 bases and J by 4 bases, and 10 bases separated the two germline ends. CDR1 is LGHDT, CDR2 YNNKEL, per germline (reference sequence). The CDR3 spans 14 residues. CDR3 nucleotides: TGTGCCAGCAGCCCCGTGGTATTCACCGGGGAGCTGTTTTTT. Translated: CASSPVVFTGELFF.

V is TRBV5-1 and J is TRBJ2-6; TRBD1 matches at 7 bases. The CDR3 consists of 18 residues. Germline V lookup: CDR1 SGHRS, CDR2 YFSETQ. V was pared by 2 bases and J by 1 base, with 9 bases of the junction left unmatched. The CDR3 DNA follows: TGCGCCAGCAGCTTCGGGGACAGTTCAGGGTCTGGGGCCAACGTCCTGACTTTC. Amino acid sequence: CASSFGDSSGSGANVLTF.

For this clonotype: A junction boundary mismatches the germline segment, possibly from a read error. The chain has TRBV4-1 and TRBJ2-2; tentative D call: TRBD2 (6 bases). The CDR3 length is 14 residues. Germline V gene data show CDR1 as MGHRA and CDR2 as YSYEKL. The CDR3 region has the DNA TGCGTCAGCAGCCCCCTAGCGATAACCGGGGAGCTGTTTTTT. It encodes CVSSPLAITGELFF.

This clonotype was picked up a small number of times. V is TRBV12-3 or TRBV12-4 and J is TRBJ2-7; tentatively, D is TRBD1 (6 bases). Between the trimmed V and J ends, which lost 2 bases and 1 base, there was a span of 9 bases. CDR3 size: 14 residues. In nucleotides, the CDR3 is TGTGCCAGCAGTTTACCGGACAGATCCTACGAGCAGTACTTC. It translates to CASSLPDRSYEQYF.

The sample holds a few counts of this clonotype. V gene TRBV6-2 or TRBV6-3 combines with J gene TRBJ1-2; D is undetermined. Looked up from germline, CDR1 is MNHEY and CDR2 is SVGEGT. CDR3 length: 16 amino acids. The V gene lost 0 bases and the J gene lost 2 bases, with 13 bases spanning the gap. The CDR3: CASSYSIEEANYGYTF. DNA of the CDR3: TGTGCCAGCAGTTACTCGATAGAAGAGGCGAACTATGGCTACACCTTC.

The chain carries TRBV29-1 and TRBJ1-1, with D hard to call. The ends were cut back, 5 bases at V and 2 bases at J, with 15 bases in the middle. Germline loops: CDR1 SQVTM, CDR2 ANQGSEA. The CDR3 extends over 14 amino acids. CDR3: CSVLRSQGNTEAFF. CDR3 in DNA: TGCAGCGTTCTGAGGTCTCAAGGAAACACTGAAGCTTTCTTT.

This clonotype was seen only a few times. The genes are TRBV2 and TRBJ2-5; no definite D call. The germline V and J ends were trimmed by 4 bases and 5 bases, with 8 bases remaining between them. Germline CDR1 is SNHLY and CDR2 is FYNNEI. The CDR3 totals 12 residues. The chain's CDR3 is CASSVQAETQYF. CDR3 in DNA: TGTGCCAGCAGTGTTCAAGCGGAGACCCAGTACTTC. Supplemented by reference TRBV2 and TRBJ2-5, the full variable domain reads EPEVTQTPSHQVTQMGQEVILRCVPISNHLYFYWYRQILGQKVEFLVSFYNNEISEKSEIFDDQFSVERPDGSNFTLKIRSTKLEDSAMYFCASSVQAETQYFGPGTRLLVL.

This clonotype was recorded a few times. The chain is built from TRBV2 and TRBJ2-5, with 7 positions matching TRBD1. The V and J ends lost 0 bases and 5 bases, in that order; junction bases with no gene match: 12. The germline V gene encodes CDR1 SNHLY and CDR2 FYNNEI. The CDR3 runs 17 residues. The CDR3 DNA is TGTGCCAGCAGTGAAGCGTTACAGGGGCGGTTGTGGGAGACCCAGTACTTC. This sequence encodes CASSEALQGRLWETQYF.

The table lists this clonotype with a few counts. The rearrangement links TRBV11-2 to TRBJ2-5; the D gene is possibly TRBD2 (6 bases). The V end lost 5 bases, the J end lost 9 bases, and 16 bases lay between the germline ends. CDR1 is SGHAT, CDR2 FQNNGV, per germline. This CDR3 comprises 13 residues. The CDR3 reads CASSPAGFEAQYF. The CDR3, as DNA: TGTGCCAGCAGCCCGGCGGGGTTTGAGGCCCAGTACTTC.

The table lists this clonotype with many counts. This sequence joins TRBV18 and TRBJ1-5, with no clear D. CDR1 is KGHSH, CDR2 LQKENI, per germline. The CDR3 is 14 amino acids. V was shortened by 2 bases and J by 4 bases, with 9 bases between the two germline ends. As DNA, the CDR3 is TGTGCCAGCTCACCATTAAACGGGAATCAGCCCCAGCATTTT. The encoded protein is CASSPLNGNQPQHF. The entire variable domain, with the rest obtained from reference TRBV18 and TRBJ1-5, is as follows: NAGVMQNPRHLVRRRGQEARLRCSPMKGHSHVYWYRQLPEEGLKFMVYLQKENIIDESGMPKERFSAEFPKEGPSILRIQQVVRGDSAAYFCASSPLNGNQPQHFGDGTRLSIL.

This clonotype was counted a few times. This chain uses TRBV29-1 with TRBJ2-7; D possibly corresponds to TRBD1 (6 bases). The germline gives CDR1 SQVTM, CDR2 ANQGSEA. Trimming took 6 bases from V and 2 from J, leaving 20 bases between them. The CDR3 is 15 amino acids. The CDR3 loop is CSVVYRDTPAYEQYF. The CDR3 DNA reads TGCAGCGTAGTCTACCGGGACACCCCAGCCTACGAGCAGTACTTC.